A single sample is the source of the 17 T cell receptor beta chains below, sequenced in a study of T cells of healthy individuals. Each CDR3 protein is one row after TCRdb ran MiXCR on the 5' RACE reads. The table shows 60,000 to 75,000 distinct CDR3 sequences, with 15% to 20% occurring only once. Every receptor here comes from a human donor in good health.

This clonotype was found many times. The chain joins TRBV5-4 to TRBJ2-2, with TRBD2 as a possible D gene (5 bases). Germline CDR1 and CDR2: SGHNT and YYREEE (reference sequence). Between the trimmed V and J ends, which lost 0 bases and 0 bases, there was a span of 6 bases. The CDR3 runs to 15 residues. The CDR3 nucleotides read TGTGCCAGCAGCTTGGCGGGGACGAACACCGGGGAGCTGTTTTTT. It codes for CASSLAGTNTGELFF.

This clonotype occurred many times. This rearrangement joins TRBV7-6 to TRBJ1-3; no clear D gene. V dropped 5 bases and J dropped 4 bases, with 9 bases sitting between them. From germline, CDR1 is SGHVS and CDR2 FNYEAQ. The CDR3 has 13 amino acids. CDR3 sequence: CASSHTAGNTIYF. The DNA of the CDR3 is TGTGCCAGCAGCCACACGGCAGGAAACACCATATATTTT.

As regards this clonotype: A much larger clonotype is one base distant, so this may be a read error. The chain links TRBV4-1 to TRBJ2-1; D not certain. CDR1 is MGHRA and CDR2 is YSYEKL in the germline V gene. CDR3 length: 14 residues. This CDR3 is CSSSLADSYNEQFF. CDR3 nucleotides: TGCTCCAGCAGCCTCGCAGACTCCTACAATGAGCAGTTCTTC.

Many counts were recorded for this clonotype. The chain is built from TRBV2 and TRBJ2-3; D is undetermined. CDR3 size: 14 residues. Germline V gene lookup returns CDR1 SNHLY and CDR2 FYNNEI. V shed 4 bases and J shed 1 base, with 9 bases lying between them. CDR3 nucleotides: TGTGCCAGCAGTGCAAGAGTGGGCACAGATACGCAGTATTTT. This translates into CASSARVGTDTQYF.

The chain is built from TRBV13 and TRBJ2-7, with D unclear. The V gene's germline CDR1 is PRHDT and CDR2 FYEKMQ (reference sequence). V shed 4 bases and J shed 2 bases, with 3 bases lying between them. This CDR3 is 11 amino acids long. The CDR3 sequence is CASSSTYEQYF. As DNA, the CDR3 is TGTGCCAGCAGCTCCACCTACGAGCAGTACTTC.

The chain uses TRBV18 and TRBJ1-2, with D hard to call. The CDR3 loop spans 13 amino acids. Germline V CDR1 and CDR2: KGHSH, LQKENI. V was shortened by 2 bases and J by 5 bases, with 9 bases between the two germline ends. CDR3 loop: CASSPGRAYGYTF. The CDR3 DNA follows: TGTGCCAGCTCACCAGGGAGGGCGTATGGCTACACCTTC.

This clonotype was counted between two and nine times. V usage is TRBV28 and J usage is TRBJ2-3; TRBD2 matches at 7 bases. The V segment lost 3 bases and the J segment 0 bases; nucleotides outside the gene matches: 3. CDR1 and CDR2 from the germline V gene are MDHEN and SYDVKM. The CDR3 runs to 15 residues. For the CDR3, the DNA is TGTGCCAGCAGTTTCCGAGCGGGGAGCACAGATACGCAGTATTTT. This codes for CASSFRAGSTDTQYF. The entire variable domain, with the rest obtained from reference TRBV28 and TRBJ2-3, is as follows: DVKVTQSSRYLVKRTGEKVFLECVQDMDHENMFWYRQDPGLGLRLIYFSYDVKMKEKGDIPEGYSVSREKKERFSLILESASTNQTSMYLCASSFRAGSTDTQYFGPGTRLTVL.

Ten or more counts support this clonotype. This chain links TRBV18 with TRBJ1-5, with 8 bases fitting TRBD1. This CDR3 spans 17 amino acids. V shed 2 bases and J 0 bases; nucleotides not matched to a gene: 6. CDR1 is KGHSH, CDR2 LQKENI, per germline. The CDR3 protein is CASSPRDRSYSNQPQHF. The DNA for the CDR3 is TGTGCCAGCTCACCAAGGGACAGGTCCTATAGCAATCAGCCCCAGCATTTT.

This clonotype was found many times. V and J are TRBV21-1 and TRBJ1-1; no check of the table's D call, TRBD1, against the DNA was made. TRBV21-1 is noted as a pseudogene. This CDR3 comprises 13 residues. CDR3 loop: CASSKRDNTEAFF. CDR3 in DNA: TGTGCCAGCAGCAAAAGGGACAACACTGAAGCTTTCTTT.

In this sample, this clonotype turned up many times. This sequence joins TRBV29-1 and TRBJ1-2; TRBD1 matches at 8 bases. Germline CDR1 and CDR2: SQVTM and ANQGSEA. CDR3 size: 13 residues. The trim removed 6 bases at V and 7 bases at J, leaving 10 bases unmatched. CDR3 protein: CSVADRAVSGYTF. The DNA of the CDR3 is TGCAGCGTCGCGGACAGGGCGGTGAGTGGCTACACCTTC. The full variable domain, with the rest looked up from reference TRBV29-1 and TRBJ1-2, is SAVISQKPSRDICQRGTSLTIQCQVDSQVTMMFWYRQQPGQSLTLIATANQGSEATYESGFVIDKFPISRPNLTFSTLTVSNMSPEDSSIYLCSVADRAVSGYTFGSGTRLTVV.

The V and J genes are TRBV5-1 and TRBJ1-6, with unresolved D. The CDR3 sequence is 14 residues long. The ends were cut back, 3 bases at V and 3 bases at J, with 7 bases in the middle. Looked up from germline, CDR1 is SGHRS and CDR2 is YFSETQ. This CDR3 reads CASSSYRYNSPLHF. The DNA for the CDR3 is TGCGCCAGCAGCTCCTATCGCTATAATTCACCCCTCCACTTT.

This clonotype came up many times. The chain employs TRBV29-1 and TRBJ2-3; 9 bases align to TRBD1. The CDR3 sequence is 13 residues long. The V and J ends lost 6 bases and 4 bases, in that order; junction bases with no gene match: 5. CDR1 and CDR2 (germline): SQVTM, ANQGSEA. For the CDR3, the DNA is TGCAGCGTCGGGACAGGGTGGGCAGATACGCAGTATTTT. This encodes CSVGTGWADTQYF.

J is TRBJ2-2 and V is TRBV7-2; D not resolved. CDR1 SGHTA and CDR2 FQGNSA come from the germline V gene. The CDR3 consists of 15 residues. Trimming removed 5 bases at V and 2 bases at J, with 12 bases between. CDR3 sequence: CASSLFESNTGELFF. CDR3 bases: TGTGCCAGCAGCCTATTTGAATCCAACACCGGGGAGCTGTTTTTT. The whole variable domain, filled in from reference TRBV7-2 and TRBJ2-2, reads GAGVSQSPSNKVTEKGKDVELRCDPISGHTALYWYRQSLGQGLEFLIYFQGNSAPDKSGLPSDRFSAERTGGSVSTLTIQRTQQEDSAVYLCASSLFESNTGELFFGEGSRLTVL.

The V call is TRBV20-1, the J call TRBJ2-3; 9 positions match TRBD2. The germline gives CDR1 DFQATT, CDR2 SNEGSKA (reference sequence). Trimming at V came to 6 bases and at J to 5 bases, leaving 6 bases not matched to a gene. The CDR3 consists of 13 residues. CDR3 nucleotides: TGCAGTGCCACCCTAGCGGGGTTAGATACGCAGTATTTT. It yields the protein CSATLAGLDTQYF.

The table lists this clonotype with many counts. The chain carries TRBV6-1 and TRBJ2-3; the D gene is possibly TRBD2 (7 bases). Per germline, CDR1 MNHNS and CDR2 SASEGT. The CDR3 spans 13 residues. Trimming cost V 5 bases and J 4 bases, with 10 bases left between them. CDR3 in amino acids: CASSRGGADTQYF. The DNA for the CDR3 is TGTGCCAGCAGTCGAGGGGGGGCAGATACGCAGTATTTT.

This clonotype has ten or more counts. The chain is built from TRBV10-3 and TRBJ2-2; TRBD2 matches at 9 bases. CDR1 is ENHRY, CDR2 SYGVKD, per germline. Losses at the gene ends were 11 bases for V and 2 bases for J; bases not matched to a gene: 6. The CDR3 contains 14 residues. The CDR3 DNA reads TGTGCCGTCTTAGCGGGGGAAAACACCGGGGAGCTGTTTTTT. This gives the protein CAVLAGENTGELFF.

This clonotype was seen repeatedly, ten times or more. The rearrangement links TRBV9 to TRBJ2-2; D perhaps matches TRBD2 (7 bases). Between the trimmed V and J ends, which lost 0 bases and 0 bases, there was a span of 9 bases. Germline assignment: CDR1 SGDLS and CDR2 YYNGEE. The CDR3 runs to 16 residues. In DNA form, the CDR3 reads TGTGCCAGCAGCGTAGGGGGGGGCGCGAACACCGGGGAGCTGTTTTTT. This encodes CASSVGGGANTGELFF.